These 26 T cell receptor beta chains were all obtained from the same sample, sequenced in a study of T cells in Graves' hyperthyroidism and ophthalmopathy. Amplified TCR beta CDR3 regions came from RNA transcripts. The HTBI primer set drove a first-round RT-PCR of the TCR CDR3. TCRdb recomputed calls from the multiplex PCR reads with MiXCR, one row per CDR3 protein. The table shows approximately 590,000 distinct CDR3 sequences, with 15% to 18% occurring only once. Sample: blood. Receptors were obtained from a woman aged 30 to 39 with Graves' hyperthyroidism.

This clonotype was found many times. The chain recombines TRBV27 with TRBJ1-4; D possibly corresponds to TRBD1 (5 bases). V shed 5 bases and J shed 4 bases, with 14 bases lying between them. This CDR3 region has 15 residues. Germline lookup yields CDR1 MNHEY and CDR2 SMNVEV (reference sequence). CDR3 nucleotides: TGTGCCAGCAGTCAAGCCCGGGACGGTAATGAAAAACTGTTTTTT. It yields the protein CASSQARDGNEKLFF. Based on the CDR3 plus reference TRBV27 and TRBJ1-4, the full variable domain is EAQVTQNPRYLITVTGKKLTVTCSQNMNHEYMSWYRQDPGLGLRQIYYSMNVEVTDKGDVPEGYKVSRKEKRNFPLILESPSPNQTSLYFCASSQARDGNEKLFFGSGTQLSVL.

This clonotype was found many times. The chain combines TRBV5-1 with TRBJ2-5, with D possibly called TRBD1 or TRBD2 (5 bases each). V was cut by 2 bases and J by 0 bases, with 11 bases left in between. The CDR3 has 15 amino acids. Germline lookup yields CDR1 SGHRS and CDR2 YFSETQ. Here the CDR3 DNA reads TGCGCCAGCAGCTTAGCGGCAGGGTACCAAGAGACCCAGTACTTC. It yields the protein CASSLAAGYQETQYF.

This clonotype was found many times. As DNA, the CDR3 is TGTGCCGTCACCGGGACAGGGGGCTACGAGCAGTACTTC. Its translation: CAVTGTGGYEQYF. The chain uses TRBV10-3 and TRBJ2-7; TRBD1 matches 11 bases. With V trimmed by 11 bases and J by 3 bases, 6 bases remained unmatched. Germline values: CDR1 ENHRY, CDR2 SYGVKD. The CDR3 has 13 residues.

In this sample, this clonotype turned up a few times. CDR3 sequence (DNA): TGCAGTGCCAGCGTAGGGGACAGGGGCGTTTCCTACGAGCAGTACTTC. It specifies CSASVGDRGVSYEQYF. The V and J genes are TRBV20-1 and TRBJ2-7; 10 nucleotides agree with TRBD1. The V and J ends lost 6 bases and 1 base, in that order; junction bases with no gene match: 12. Germline CDR1 and CDR2: DFQATT and SNEGSKA (reference sequence). CDR3 size: 16 residues.

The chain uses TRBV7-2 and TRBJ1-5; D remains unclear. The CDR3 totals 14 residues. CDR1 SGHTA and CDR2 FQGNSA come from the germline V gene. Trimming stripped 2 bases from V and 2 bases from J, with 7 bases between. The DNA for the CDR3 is TGTGCCAGCAGCTTACAGCGGGGCAATCAGCCCCAGCATTTT. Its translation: CASSLQRGNQPQHF. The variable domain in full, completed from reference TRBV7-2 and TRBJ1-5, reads GAGVSQSPSNKVTEKGKDVELRCDPISGHTALYWYRQSLGQGLEFLIYFQGNSAPDKSGLPSDRFSAERTGGSVSTLTIQRTQQEDSAVYLCASSLQRGNQPQHFGDGTRLSIL.

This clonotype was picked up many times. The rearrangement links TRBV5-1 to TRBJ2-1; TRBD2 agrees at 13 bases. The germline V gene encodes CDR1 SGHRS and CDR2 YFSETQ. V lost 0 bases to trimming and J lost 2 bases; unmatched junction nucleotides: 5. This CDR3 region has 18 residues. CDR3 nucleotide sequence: TGCGCCAGCAGCTTGGCCGCGGGACTAGCGGGGCCCTACAATGAGCAGTTCTTC. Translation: CASSLAAGLAGPYNEQFF. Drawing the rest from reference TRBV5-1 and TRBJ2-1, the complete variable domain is KAGVTQTPRYLIKTRGQQVTLSCSPISGHRSVSWYQQTPGQGLQFLFEYFSETQRNKGNFPGRFSGRQFSNSRSEMNVSTLELGDSALYLCASSLAAGLAGPYNEQFFGPGTRLTVL.

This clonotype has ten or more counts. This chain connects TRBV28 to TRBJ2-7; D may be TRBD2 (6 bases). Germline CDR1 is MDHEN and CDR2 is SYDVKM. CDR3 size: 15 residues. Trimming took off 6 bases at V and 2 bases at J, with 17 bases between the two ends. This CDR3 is CASRGTGGQTYEQYF. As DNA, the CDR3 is TGTGCCAGCAGAGGGACCGGGGGTCAAACCTACGAGCAGTACTTC.

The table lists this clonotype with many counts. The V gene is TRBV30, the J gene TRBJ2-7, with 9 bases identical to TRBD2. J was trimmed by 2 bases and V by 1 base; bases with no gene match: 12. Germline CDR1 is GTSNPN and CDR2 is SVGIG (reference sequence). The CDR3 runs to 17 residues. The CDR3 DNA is TGTGCCTGGAGTGCAGTGGTGTTAGCGGGGGATACCTACGAGCAGTACTTC. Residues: CAWSAVVLAGDTYEQYF.

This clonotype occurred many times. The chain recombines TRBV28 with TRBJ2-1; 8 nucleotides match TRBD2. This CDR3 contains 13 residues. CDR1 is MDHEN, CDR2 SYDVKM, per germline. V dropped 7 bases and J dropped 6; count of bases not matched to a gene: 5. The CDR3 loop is CASTRTSPNEQFF. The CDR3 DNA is TGTGCCAGCACAAGGACTAGCCCCAATGAGCAGTTCTTC.

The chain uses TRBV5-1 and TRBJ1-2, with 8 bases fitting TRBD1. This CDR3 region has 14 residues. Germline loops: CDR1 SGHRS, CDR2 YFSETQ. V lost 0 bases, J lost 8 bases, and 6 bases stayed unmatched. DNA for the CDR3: TGCGCCAGCAGCTTGGGCGGACAGGGACAGGGCTACACCTTC. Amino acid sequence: CASSLGGQGQGYTF.

The DNA of the CDR3 is TGCAGTGCTAATGGACAGGGGCATTCACCCCTCCACTTT. Protein sequence: CSANGQGHSPLHF. The V and J genes are TRBV20-1 and TRBJ1-6; 9 bases agree with TRBD1. Germline V gene lookup returns CDR1 DFQATT and CDR2 SNEGSKA (reference sequence). The CDR3 spans 13 residues. V was pared by 4 bases and J by 8 bases, with 3 bases of the junction left unmatched.

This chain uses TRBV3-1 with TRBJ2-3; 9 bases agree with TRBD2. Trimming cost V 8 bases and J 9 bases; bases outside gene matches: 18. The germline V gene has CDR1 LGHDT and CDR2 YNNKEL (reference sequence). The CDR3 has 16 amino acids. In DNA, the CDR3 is TGTGCCAGCGGATCGCCAAACCCCGGGACTAGCAGGACGCAGTATTTT. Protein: CASGSPNPGTSRTQYF.

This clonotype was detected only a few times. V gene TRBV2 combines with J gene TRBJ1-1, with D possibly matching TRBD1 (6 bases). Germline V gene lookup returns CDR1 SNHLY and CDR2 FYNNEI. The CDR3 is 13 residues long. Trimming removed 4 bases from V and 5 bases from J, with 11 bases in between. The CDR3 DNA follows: TGTGCCAGCAGTGGGGCAGGGGTGACTGAAGCTTTCTTT. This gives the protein CASSGAGVTEAFF.

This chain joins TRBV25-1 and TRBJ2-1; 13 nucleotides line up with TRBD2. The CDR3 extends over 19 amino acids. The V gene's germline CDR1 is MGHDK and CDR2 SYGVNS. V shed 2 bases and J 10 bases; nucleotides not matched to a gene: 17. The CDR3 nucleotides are TGTGCCAGCAGTGAACCCCCCTCCGAAGGACTAGCGGGAGTACCCGAGCAGTTCTTC. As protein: CASSEPPSEGLAGVPEQFF.

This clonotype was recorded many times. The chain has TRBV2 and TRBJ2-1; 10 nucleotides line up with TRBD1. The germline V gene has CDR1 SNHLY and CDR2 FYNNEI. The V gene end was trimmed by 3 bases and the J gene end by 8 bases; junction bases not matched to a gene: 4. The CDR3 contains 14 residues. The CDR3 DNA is TGTGCCAGCAGTGATTGGGACAGGGGATATGAGCAGTTCTTC. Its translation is CASSDWDRGYEQFF.

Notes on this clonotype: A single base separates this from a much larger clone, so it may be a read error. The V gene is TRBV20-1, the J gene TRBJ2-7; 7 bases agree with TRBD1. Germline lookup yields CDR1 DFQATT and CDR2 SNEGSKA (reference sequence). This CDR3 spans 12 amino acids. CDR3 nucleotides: TGCGGTGCTTCACAGGGGTCTGGGGAGCAGTACTTC. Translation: CGASQGSGEQYF.

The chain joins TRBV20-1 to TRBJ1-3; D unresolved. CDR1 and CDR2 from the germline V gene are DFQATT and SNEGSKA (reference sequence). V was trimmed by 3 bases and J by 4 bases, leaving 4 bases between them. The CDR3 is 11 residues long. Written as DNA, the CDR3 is TGCAGTGCTAGTCTCGGAAACACCATATATTTT. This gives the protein CSASLGNTIYF.

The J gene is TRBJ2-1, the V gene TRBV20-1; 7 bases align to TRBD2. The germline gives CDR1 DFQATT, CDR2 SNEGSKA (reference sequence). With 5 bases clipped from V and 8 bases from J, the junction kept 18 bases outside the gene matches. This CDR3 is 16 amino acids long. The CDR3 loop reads CSAFRRAGGSGHEQFF. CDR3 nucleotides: TGCAGTGCTTTTAGGCGAGCCGGCGGGAGCGGCCATGAGCAGTTCTTC.

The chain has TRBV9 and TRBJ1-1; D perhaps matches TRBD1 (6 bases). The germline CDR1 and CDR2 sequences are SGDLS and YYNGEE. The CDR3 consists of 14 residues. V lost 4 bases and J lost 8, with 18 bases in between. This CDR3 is CASSPRGWEGEAFF. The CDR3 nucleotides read TGTGCCAGCAGCCCGAGGGGGTGGGAGGGCGAAGCTTTCTTT.

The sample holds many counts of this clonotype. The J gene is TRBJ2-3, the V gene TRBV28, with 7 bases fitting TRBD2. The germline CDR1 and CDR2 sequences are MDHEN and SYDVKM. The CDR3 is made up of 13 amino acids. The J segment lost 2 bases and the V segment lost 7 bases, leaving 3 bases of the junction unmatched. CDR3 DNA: TGTGCCAGCACCACTAGCGCCACAGATACGCAGTATTTT. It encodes CASTTSATDTQYF.

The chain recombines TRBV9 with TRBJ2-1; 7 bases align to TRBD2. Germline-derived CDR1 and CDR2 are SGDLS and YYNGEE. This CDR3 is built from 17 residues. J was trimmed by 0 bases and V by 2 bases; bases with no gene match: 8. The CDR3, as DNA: TGTGCCAGCAGCGTGTCTTCTGGCGGGAGCTCCTACAATGAGCAGTTCTTC. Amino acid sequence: CASSVSSGGSSYNEQFF.

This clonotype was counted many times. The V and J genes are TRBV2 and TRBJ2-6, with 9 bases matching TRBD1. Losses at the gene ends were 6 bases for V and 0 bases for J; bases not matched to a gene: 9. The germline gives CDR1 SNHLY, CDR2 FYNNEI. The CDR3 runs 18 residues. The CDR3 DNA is TGTGCCAGCAGGGGACAGGGTCGGTGGACCTCTGGGGCCAACGTCCTGACTTTC. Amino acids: CASRGQGRWTSGANVLTF.

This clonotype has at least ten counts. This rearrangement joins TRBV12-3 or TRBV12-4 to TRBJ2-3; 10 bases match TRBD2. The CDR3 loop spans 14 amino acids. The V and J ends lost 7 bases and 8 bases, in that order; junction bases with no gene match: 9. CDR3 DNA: TGTGCCAGCACCTTGGGGCTAGCGGGAGTTACGCAGTATTTT. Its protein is CASTLGLAGVTQYF.

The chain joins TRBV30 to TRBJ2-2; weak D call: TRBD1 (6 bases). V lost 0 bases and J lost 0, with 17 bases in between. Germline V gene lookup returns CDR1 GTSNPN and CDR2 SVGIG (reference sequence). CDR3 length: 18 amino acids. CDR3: CAWSVLGTRGSNTGELFF. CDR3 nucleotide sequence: TGTGCCTGGAGTGTACTGGGGACCAGGGGTTCGAACACCGGGGAGCTGTTTTTT. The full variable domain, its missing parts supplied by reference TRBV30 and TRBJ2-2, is SQTIHQWPATLVQPVGSPLSLECTVEGTSNPNLYWYRQAAGRGLQLLFYSVGIGQISSEVPQNLSASRPQDRQFILSSKKLLLSDSGFYLCAWSVLGTRGSNTGELFFGEGSRLTVL.

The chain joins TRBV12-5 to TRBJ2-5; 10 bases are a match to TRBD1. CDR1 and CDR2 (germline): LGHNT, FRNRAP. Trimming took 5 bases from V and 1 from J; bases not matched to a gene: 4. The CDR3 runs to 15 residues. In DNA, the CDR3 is TGTGCTAGTGGTCCCGGGACAGGGGCCCAAGAGACCCAGTACTTC. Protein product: CASGPGTGAQETQYF.

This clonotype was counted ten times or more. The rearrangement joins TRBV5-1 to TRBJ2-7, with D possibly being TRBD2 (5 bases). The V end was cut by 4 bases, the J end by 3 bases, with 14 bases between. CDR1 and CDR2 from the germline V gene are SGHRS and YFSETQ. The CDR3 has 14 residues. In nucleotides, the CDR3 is TGCGCCAGCAGCCAAACCGGGAACCACTACGAGCAGTACTTC. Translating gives CASSQTGNHYEQYF.